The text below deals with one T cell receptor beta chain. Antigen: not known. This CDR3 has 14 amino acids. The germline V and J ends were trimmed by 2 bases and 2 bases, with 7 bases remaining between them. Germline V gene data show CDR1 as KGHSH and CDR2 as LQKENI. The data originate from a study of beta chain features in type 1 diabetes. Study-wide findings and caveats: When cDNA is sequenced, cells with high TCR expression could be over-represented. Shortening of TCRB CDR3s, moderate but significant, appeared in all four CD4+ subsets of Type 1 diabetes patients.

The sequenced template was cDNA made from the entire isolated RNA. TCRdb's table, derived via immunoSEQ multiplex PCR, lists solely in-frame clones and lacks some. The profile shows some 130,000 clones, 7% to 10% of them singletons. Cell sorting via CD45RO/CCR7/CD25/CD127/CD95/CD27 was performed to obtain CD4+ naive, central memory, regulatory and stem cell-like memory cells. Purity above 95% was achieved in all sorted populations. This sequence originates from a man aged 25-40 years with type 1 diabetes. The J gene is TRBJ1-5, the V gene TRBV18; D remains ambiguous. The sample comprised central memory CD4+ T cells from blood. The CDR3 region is CASSPMEGNQPQHF. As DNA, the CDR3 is TGTGCCAGCTCACCAATGGAGGGCAATCAGCCCCAGCATTTT. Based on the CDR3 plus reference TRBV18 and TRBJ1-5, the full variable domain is NAGVMQNPRHLVRRRGQEARLRCSPMKGHSHVYWYRQLPEEGLKFMVYLQKENIIDESGMPKERFSAEFPKEGPSILRIQQVVRGDSAAYFCASSPMEGNQPQHFGDGTRLSIL.